The next 23 T cell receptor beta chains were all read from a single sample in a study of identifying expanded T cells in peripheral blood. Only in-frame clones appear in the TCRdb table, and some are missing; sequencing was by immunoSEQ multiplex PCR. This sample has approximately 83,000 clones, with approximately 81% found just once. Sequencing was performed on blood. Source of these receptors: a person between 18 and 75 years old in good health.

The chain has TRBV7-2 and TRBJ2-7, with D perhaps TRBD1 (5 bases). CDR1 is SGHTA and CDR2 is FQGNSA in the germline V gene. The CDR3 totals 14 residues. The germline V and J ends were trimmed by 1 base and 6 bases, with 13 bases remaining between them. The CDR3 DNA reads TGTGCCAGCAGCTTAGGGCGCAGGGTGAGCGAGCAGTACTTC. Residues: CASSLGRRVSEQYF.

The J gene is TRBJ2-6, the V gene TRBV11-2, with D uncertain. The CDR3 is 15 residues long. The germline V gene encodes CDR1 SGHAT and CDR2 FQNNGV. Trimming took off 5 bases at V and 2 bases at J, with 10 bases between the two ends. The CDR3 spells CASSLWVAGANVLTF. The DNA of the CDR3 is TGTGCCAGCAGCCTCTGGGTAGCTGGGGCCAACGTCCTGACTTTC.

The chain joins TRBV7-9 to TRBJ1-4; D not resolved. There are 13 residues in the CDR3. Per germline, CDR1 SEHNR and CDR2 FQNEAQ (reference sequence). Trimming left V 5 bases short and J 10 bases short, with 14 bases between. CDR3 in amino acids: CASSNGVEGKLFF. In DNA, the CDR3 is TGTGCCAGCAGCAACGGAGTGGAGGGAAAACTGTTTTTT. Together with reference TRBV7-9 and TRBJ1-4, the CDR3 gives the full variable domain: DTGVSQNPRHKITKRGQNVTFRCDPISEHNRLYWYRQTLGQGPEFLTYFQNEAQLEKSRLLSDRFSAERPKGSFSTLEIQRTEQGDSAMYLCASSNGVEGKLFFGSGTQLSVL.

CDR3 nucleotides: TGCGCCAGCAGCCAAGGACAGTACTACAATGAGCAGTTCTTC. Encoded protein: CASSQGQYYNEQFF. The chain carries TRBV4-3 and TRBJ2-1, with D tentatively TRBD1 (5 bases). V lost 1 base to trimming and J lost 3 bases, with 7 bases between them. This CDR3 is 14 amino acids long. Germline lookup yields CDR1 LGHNA and CDR2 YSLEER.

This clone showed up just a few times. This sequence joins TRBV30 and TRBJ1-6; D unclear. V was trimmed by 3 bases and J by 9 bases, leaving 9 bases between them. The CDR3 contains 12 residues. From germline, CDR1 is GTSNPN and CDR2 SVGIG (reference sequence). The CDR3: CAWSLPGSPLHF. In DNA form, the CDR3 reads TGTGCCTGGAGCCTCCCGGGTTCACCCCTCCACTTT.

In its sample, this clone was seen once. Other DNA sequences in the same sample also yield this CDR3. This chain connects TRBV7-2 to TRBJ1-2; no reliable D call. The V end was cut by 2 bases, the J end by 5 bases, with 6 bases between. Germline V gene sequence: CDR1 SGHTA, CDR2 FQGNSA. The CDR3 consists of 12 residues. The CDR3 is CASSLYGYGYTF. The CDR3 DNA is TGTGCCAGCAGCTTATACGGTTATGGCTACACCTTC.

This chain links TRBV7-2 with TRBJ2-3; D is ambiguous. The CDR3 runs 12 residues. Deletions cut 3 bases from V and 5 bases from J, with 6 bases between. Germline values: CDR1 SGHTA, CDR2 FQGNSA. CDR3 DNA: TGTGCCAGCAGCTTGATACGAGATACGCAGTATTTT. Protein sequence: CASSLIRDTQYF. Variable domain in full (rest from reference TRBV7-2 and TRBJ2-3): GAGVSQSPSNKVTEKGKDVELRCDPISGHTALYWYRQSLGQGLEFLIYFQGNSAPDKSGLPSDRFSAERTGGSVSTLTIQRTQQEDSAVYLCASSLIRDTQYFGPGTRLTVL.

The chain carries TRBV7-2 and TRBJ2-1, with TRBD2 matching 9 bases. Trimming at V came to 3 bases and at J to 4 bases, leaving 7 bases not matched to a gene. Germline lookup yields CDR1 SGHTA and CDR2 FQGNSA. This CDR3 has 16 residues. The CDR3 loop is CASSLGLARRYNEQFF. The CDR3 DNA sequence: TGTGCCAGCAGCTTGGGACTAGCCCGACGATACAATGAGCAGTTCTTC.

The chain uses TRBV6-6 and TRBJ1-1, with D possibly matching TRBD1 (6 bases). This CDR3 comprises 13 residues. Between the trimmed V and J ends, which lost 6 bases and 1 base, there was a span of 9 bases. In germline, CDR1 is MNHNY, CDR2 SVGAGI (reference sequence). For the CDR3, the DNA is TGTGCCAGCAGCACGACAGGGAACACTGAAGCTTTCTTT. This translates into CASSTTGNTEAFF.

This sequence joins TRBV7-8 and TRBJ1-2; D is perhaps TRBD1 (6 bases). This CDR3 spans 17 amino acids. Trimming took off 1 base at V and 0 bases at J, with 15 bases between the two ends. Germline loops: CDR1 SGHVS, CDR2 FQNEAQ. Here the CDR3 DNA reads TGTGCCAGCAGCTTAGGCACCGGGACACACACTAACTATGGCTACACCTTC. This encodes CASSLGTGTHTNYGYTF. Supplemented by reference TRBV7-8 and TRBJ1-2, the full variable domain reads GAGVSQSPRYKVAKRGQDVALRCDPISGHVSLFWYQQALGQGPEFLTYFQNEAQLDKSGLPSDRFFAERPEGSVSTLKIQRTQQEDSAVYLCASSLGTGTHTNYGYTFGSGTRLTVV.

This clone was counted a few times. The chain recombines TRBV11-2 with TRBJ2-1; 8 bases fit TRBD2. Germline assignment: CDR1 SGHAT and CDR2 FQNNGV. The CDR3 length is 16 residues. V was pared by 5 bases and J by 5 bases, with 11 bases of the junction left unmatched. As DNA, the CDR3 is TGTGCCAGCAGCATAGCGGGGTTTCGGGGGAACAATGAGCAGTTCTTC. It codes for CASSIAGFRGNNEQFF. The complete variable domain, with remaining parts taken from reference TRBV11-2 and TRBJ2-1, reads EAGVAQSPRYKIIEKRQSVAFWCNPISGHATLYWYQQILGQGPKLLIQFQNNGVVDDSQLPKDRFSAERLKGVDSTLKIQPAKLEDSAVYLCASSIAGFRGNNEQFFGPGTRLTVL.

The chain joins TRBV18 to TRBJ2-1, with D unclear. V lost 3 bases to trimming and J lost 5 bases, with 11 bases between them. This CDR3 is 14 amino acids long. In germline, CDR1 is KGHSH, CDR2 LQKENI. CDR3 sequence: CASSPIGRNNEQFF. Written as DNA, the CDR3 is TGTGCCAGCTCACCGATTGGCAGGAACAATGAGCAGTTCTTC.

The V call is TRBV2, the J call TRBJ2-1, with D perhaps TRBD1 (6 bases). The V and J ends lost 6 bases and 6 bases respectively, with 18 bases between them. CDR3 size: 15 residues. Germline V gene lookup returns CDR1 SNHLY and CDR2 FYNNEI. This CDR3 reads CASRGRSLGANEQFF. DNA of the CDR3: TGTGCCAGCAGGGGACGATCCTTGGGGGCCAATGAGCAGTTCTTC.

V gene TRBV7-8 combines with J gene TRBJ2-3; the D call may be TRBD1 or TRBD2 (5 bases each). Germline V gene sequence: CDR1 SGHVS, CDR2 FQNEAQ. CDR3 length: 15 amino acids. The germline V and J ends were trimmed by 2 bases and 2 bases, with 11 bases remaining between them. Written as DNA, the CDR3 is TGTGCCAGCAGCTTAAAGGGACGTAACACAGATACGCAGTATTTT. Translating gives CASSLKGRNTDTQYF.

The V and J genes are TRBV7-2 and TRBJ1-3, with D uncertain. The CDR3 is 14 amino acids. V was pared by 5 bases and J by 0 bases, with 8 bases between. CDR1 and CDR2 from the germline V gene are SGHTA and FQGNSA. The CDR3 DNA is TGTGCCAGCAGCCTCCCAGGCTCTGGAAACACCATATATTTT. This codes for CASSLPGSGNTIYF.

This chain uses TRBV29-1 with TRBJ1-2; D is possibly TRBD1 (5 bases). Germline V gives CDR1 SQVTM, CDR2 ANQGSEA. V was clipped by 6 bases and J by 3 bases, with 17 bases between them. This CDR3 is built from 14 residues. The CDR3 here is CSVDPAGTDYGYTF. CDR3 nucleotide sequence: TGCAGCGTAGATCCCGCCGGGACGGACTATGGCTACACCTTC.

The chain links TRBV6-5 to TRBJ1-1; no firm D call. V shed 6 bases and J shed 0 bases, with 8 bases lying between them. CDR3 length equals 13 residues. From germline, CDR1 is MNHEY and CDR2 SVGAGI. CDR3 loop: CASRPVLNTEAFF. The DNA of the CDR3 is TGTGCCAGCAGACCTGTTCTGAACACTGAAGCTTTCTTT.

This clone was seen once. The chain uses TRBV6-1 and TRBJ1-1; D is uncertain. Germline CDR1 MNHNS, CDR2 SASEGT. Trimming pared 6 bases from V and 2 bases from J, leaving 10 bases between. The CDR3 runs to 13 residues. CDR3 coding DNA: TGTGCCAGCAGGATTCCGGAAAACACTGAAGCTTTCTTT. As protein: CASRIPENTEAFF.

By its share, this clone is medium-sized. The rearrangement uses TRBV18 and TRBJ1-4; tentatively, D is TRBD1 (6 bases). CDR3 length equals 13 residues. CDR1 is KGHSH and CDR2 is LQKENI in the germline V gene. V shed 4 bases and J shed 7 bases, with 10 bases lying between them. This CDR3 reads CASSQQGSEKLFF. The CDR3 region has the DNA TGTGCCAGCTCACAACAGGGCAGTGAAAAACTGTTTTTT.

The rearrangement uses TRBV9 and TRBJ1-2; D is unclear. V lost 0 bases and J lost 4, with 13 bases in between. Germline lookup yields CDR1 SGDLS and CDR2 YYNGEE. The CDR3 is made up of 15 amino acids. The CDR3 protein is CASSVASRIIYGYTF. The CDR3 DNA is TGTGCCAGCAGCGTAGCCAGCAGGATTATCTATGGCTACACCTTC.

The chain has TRBV6-5 and TRBJ2-2; 10 nucleotides agree with TRBD2. The CDR3 is made up of 15 amino acids. CDR1 is MNHEY, CDR2 SVGAGI, per germline. Trimming at V came to 5 bases and at J to 6 bases, leaving 6 bases not matched to a gene. CDR3 region: CASSRTSGDSGELFF. As DNA, the CDR3 is TGTGCCAGCAGTCGAACTAGCGGGGACTCCGGGGAGCTGTTTTTT.

The V call is TRBV7-2, the J call TRBJ2-4; D uncertain. With 1 base removed from V and 5 bases from J, the gap between germline ends came to 6 bases. The CDR3 is made up of 13 amino acids. Germline CDR1 reads SGHTA; CDR2 reads FQGNSA. Written as DNA, the CDR3 is TGTGCCAGCAGCTTAGGGGTGGAAAACATTCAGTACTTC. As protein: CASSLGVENIQYF.

The V gene is TRBV18, the J gene TRBJ2-7; 7 nucleotides match TRBD1. CDR1 and CDR2 (germline): KGHSH, LQKENI. V lost 3 bases, J lost 1 base, and 3 bases stayed unmatched. The CDR3 is 14 amino acids. The CDR3 bases are TGTGCCAGCTCACCCCGGGGACAGTCCTACGAGCAGTACTTC. Amino acid sequence: CASSPRGQSYEQYF.